This entry describes one TCR beta chain. Its antigen is undetermined. The sample belongs to a study of T cell repertoires in cytomegalovirus infection. For the study at large: Indicated by public TCR beta signatures were CMV infection and matching HLA type.

Study results and caveats: The response measured ex vivo was dominated by TCR beta clonotypes (HLA-C-restricted and CMV-specific).

MiXCR, applied by TCRdb to the reads, yields one record per CDR3 protein. Here the sample spans around 230,000 distinct CDR3 sequences, 35% to 40% being singletons. The CDR3 contains 17 residues. CDR1 and CDR2 from the germline V gene are SGHVS and FNYEAQ. The V gene end was trimmed by 2 bases and the J gene end by 0 bases; junction bases not matched to a gene: 5. Sequences were derived from CD8+ T cells from cultured PBMCs, sampled from culture after CMV antigen stimulation. This sequence originates from a human donor in good health (CMV status not recorded). Some clones in this sample may be carry-over from other donors' samples. The chain carries TRBV7-6 and TRBJ2-3; 10 bases align to TRBD2. The CDR3 sequence is CASSLPRTSGSTDTQYF. CDR3 DNA sequence: TGTGCCAGCAGCTTACCTCGGACTAGCGGCAGCACAGATACGCAGTATTTT.